This T cell receptor beta chain was captured in a study of cytomegalovirus exposure and HLA in healthy donors. It was with 60 Vbeta and 13 Jbeta primers that the PCR ran. Libraries were prepared by immunoSEQ multiplex PCR; TCRdb keeps only in-frame clonotypes and omits some of them. The sample holds approximately 120,000 clones, around 67% seen once. V shed 1 base and J shed 6 bases, with 10 bases lying between them. CDR3 length: 14 residues. CDR1 is KGHSY and CDR2 is FQNENV in the germline V gene. This sequence originates from a man between 60 and 70 years old in good health and CMV-seropositive. The sample comprised PBMCs. This chain joins TRBV16 and TRBJ1-5, with D maybe TRBD1 (6 bases). CDR3 nucleotides: TGTGCCAGCAGCCAATTACAGGGTCGTCAGCCCCAGCATTTT. Amino acid sequence: CASSQLQGRQPQHF.